This T cell receptor (beta chain) is drawn from a study of Graves' ophthalmopathy and Graves' hyperthyroidism. Trimming removed 7 bases from V and 0 bases from J; junction bases left unmatched: 4. The V gene's germline CDR1 is DFQATT and CDR2 SNEGSKA (reference sequence). This CDR3 comprises 13 residues. Using RNA transcripts, the TCR beta CDR3 regions were amplified. RT-PCR in the first round used HTBI primers; a second-round multiplex PCR followed. TCRdb reanalysed the multiplex PCR reads using MiXCR and keeps one entry per CDR3 protein. The sample holds 560,000 or so distinct CDR3 sequences, less than 45% seen once. Regarding this clonotype: What it binds is unknown.

Study-level points and caveats: Most thyroid clonotypes with frequency above 0.001 were detected in blood too. Stable hyperthyroidism and ophthalmopathy were told apart by a 13-signature model, which achieved almost 90% sensitivity and roughly 80% specificity.

This chain uses TRBV20-1 with TRBJ2-5, with 8 bases fitting TRBD1. Sequenced: peripheral blood or thyroid tissue (not recorded which). The sequence derives from an adult man with Graves' hyperthyroidism. The CDR3 DNA reads as TGCAGTGTTCAGGGGGCTTACCAAGAGACCCAGTACTTC. Protein product: CSVQGAYQETQYF.